This TCR beta chain appears in the sequencing data of a study of chemoradiotherapy in HPV16-positive cancers (dated by TCRdb to between 2020 and 2023). Regarding the research as a whole: Candidate HPV-specific T-cell clones and common TCR motifs were defined through functional T-cell assays on cells from two HPV16-positive patients. The study set out to ask whether T-cell immunity against the HPV oncoproteins E6 and E7 changes over the course of chemoradiotherapy and whether that immunity affects survival. Next, the candidate HPV-specific TCRs and motifs were followed in TCR repertoires from under 95 patients with HPV-related cancers.

The CDR3 goes from the cysteine to the phenylalanine over 17 residues. Kept here is only the CDR3 DNA, which spans 51 bases and is read in frame from base 1. V is cut back by 5 bases and J by 3 bases, with 10 bases in the junction unmatched. As encoded in the germline V gene (reference sequence), CDR1 is LNHDA while CDR2 is SQIVND. The investigation overall reported the following: The functional definition of HPV-specific T cells was derived from only two HPV16-positive patients, and the survival association was reported for HPV16-positive patients. In HPV16-positive patients, expansion of HPV-responsive T cells during chemoradiotherapy was found to be associated with improved recurrence-free survival. Expansion of candidate HPV-specific clones and E7-related TCR motifs was observed in the tumor microenvironment during treatment, whereas no such expansion was observed for non-HPV-specific T cells.

A note on this clone: What antigen it recognizes has not been identified. Per-nucleotide qualities are absent, and no much larger clonotype sits a single base away.

Library construction relied on the immunoSEQ multiplex PCR assay. TCRdb's version of the immuneACCESS table is confined to in-frame rearrangements and falls short of the full clone set. An unresolved V gene accounts for under half of the shortfall where checked; the remainder is of unknown origin. The sample table shows about 66,000 clones, and 88% are seen once. Jointly, the top ten make up more than 3.5% of the sample. Repertoires were sampled multiple times during chemoradiotherapy, which allowed clonal expansion in the tumor microenvironment to be followed. The sequence derives from a human donor with HPV-associated anogenital cancer. This sequence uses TRBV19 and TRBJ1-5; 10 junctional bases match TRBD1. Material: blood, obtained from a patient who underwent chemoradiotherapy. The CDR3 region: CASSPGQGNYNNQPQHF. The sequenced DNA is TGTGCCAGTAGTCCGGGACAGGGGAATTATAACAATCAGCCCCAGCATTTT.